Each of the 28 T cell receptor beta chains below was sequenced from the same sample in a study of blood T cell repertoires in COVID-19. Sequencing was performed with immunoSEQ multiplex PCR; in TCRdb, only in-frame clones are kept and a portion is missing. The data hold 200,000 or so clones, with around 86% observed a single time. Material for sequencing was peripheral blood. The receptors stem from a human donor in a cohort sampled during active COVID-19.

This clone was counted a single time. J is TRBJ1-3 and V is TRBV28, with D tentatively TRBD1 (6 bases). Per the germline V gene, CDR1 is MDHEN and CDR2 is SYDVKM. Trimming took 4 bases from V and 6 from J, leaving 16 bases between them. The CDR3 covers 15 residues. The CDR3 loop reads CASSSLGRGLNTIYF. CDR3 coding DNA: TGTGCCAGCAGTTCCTTGGGCAGGGGTTTAAACACCATATATTTT.

This clone has at least ten counts. The chain combines TRBV28 with TRBJ2-1, with a weak D call TRBD2 (6 bases). CDR1 is MDHEN and CDR2 is SYDVKM in the germline V gene. This CDR3 comprises 17 residues. Trimming pared 3 bases from V and 0 bases from J, leaving 15 bases between. This chain's CDR3 is CASSFPVRGNSYNEQFF. CDR3 in DNA: TGTGCCAGCAGTTTCCCCGTACGGGGGAACTCCTACAATGAGCAGTTCTTC. Drawing the rest from reference TRBV28 and TRBJ2-1, the complete variable domain is DVKVTQSSRYLVKRTGEKVFLECVQDMDHENMFWYRQDPGLGLRLIYFSYDVKMKEKGDIPEGYSVSREKKERFSLILESASTNQTSMYLCASSFPVRGNSYNEQFFGPGTRLTVL.

This clone was counted a few times. The chain couples TRBV25-1 to TRBJ2-1, with 7 nucleotides matching TRBD2. CDR1 and CDR2 (germline): MGHDK, SYGVNS. This CDR3 region has 14 residues. The V gene end was trimmed by 5 bases and the J gene end by 14 bases; junction bases not matched to a gene: 15. The CDR3 nucleotides read TGTGCCAGCAGTCCCCTTACTGAGGGAGGGCCAAAGTTCTTC. Its translation: CASSPLTEGGPKFF.

This clone has just a few counts. V usage is TRBV28 and J usage is TRBJ1-4, with D maybe TRBD1 (5 bases). V lost 6 bases, J lost 4 bases, and 18 bases lay in between. CDR3 length: 16 amino acids. Germline V gene sequence: CDR1 MDHEN, CDR2 SYDVKM. This CDR3 reads CASSLQGRAFNEKLFF. The CDR3 DNA reads TGTGCCAGCAGCCTCCAGGGCAGGGCATTTAATGAAAAACTGTTTTTT.

The gene calls are TRBV2 and TRBJ1-5; D is undetermined. V was clipped by 10 bases and J by 8 bases, with 18 bases between them. This CDR3 contains 13 residues. CDR1 SNHLY and CDR2 FYNNEI come from the germline V gene. The CDR3 here is CANWTDGVEPQHF. The CDR3 DNA follows: TGTGCCAACTGGACGGACGGGGTTGAGCCCCAGCATTTT.

The rearrangement joins TRBV4-2 to TRBJ2-1; TRBD2 might be the D (6 bases). The CDR3 extends over 15 amino acids. Germline CDR1 and CDR2: LGHNA and YNFKEQ. Trimming stripped 6 bases from V and 7 bases from J, with 19 bases between. The CDR3 region has the DNA TGTGCCAGCAGGCTGGGAGCGGGCCTGGGGAATGAGCAGTTCTTC. It is translated as CASRLGAGLGNEQFF.

The chain joins TRBV27 to TRBJ2-2; 12 bases are a match to TRBD2. The ends lost 6 bases at V and 6 bases at J; junction bases unmatched: 8. CDR3 length: 16 residues. Per the germline V gene, CDR1 is MNHEY and CDR2 is SMNVEV (reference sequence). Written as DNA, the CDR3 is TGTGCCAGCAGACCTCTAGCGGGAGGGCCGTCCGGGGAGCTGTTTTTT. Amino acid sequence: CASRPLAGGPSGELFF.

The rearrangement joins TRBV6-2 or TRBV6-3 to TRBJ1-2, with TRBD1 as a possible D gene (6 bases). Germline values: CDR1 MNHEY, CDR2 SVGEGT. Trimming left V 1 base short and J 2 bases short, with 11 bases between. This CDR3 comprises 15 residues. The CDR3 loop is CASSYFATGNYGYTF. The DNA of the CDR3 is TGTGCCAGCAGTTACTTCGCGACAGGCAACTATGGCTACACCTTC.

Here the CDR3 DNA reads TGTGCCAGCAGTTCCGGGACTAGCGGGAGTTACGAGCAGTACTTC. Translation gives CASSSGTSGSYEQYF. The chain couples TRBV6-2 or TRBV6-3 to TRBJ2-7; 14 nucleotides align to TRBD2. Germline V CDR1 and CDR2: MNHEY, SVGEGT. There are 15 residues in the CDR3. The junction had 3 bases not matched to a gene; V was cut back by 4 bases and J by 4 bases.

The V and J genes are TRBV5-1 and TRBJ2-1; 10 bases are shared with TRBD2. Germline V gene sequence: CDR1 SGHRS, CDR2 YFSETQ. Trimming took 3 bases from V and 9 from J; bases not matched to a gene: 9. The CDR3 covers 15 residues. The CDR3: CASSWTSGRAGEQFF. The DNA for the CDR3 is TGCGCCAGCAGCTGGACAAGCGGGAGGGCGGGTGAGCAGTTCTTC.

This sequence joins TRBV5-1 and TRBJ2-5, with 8 bases lining up with TRBD1. The V segment lost 6 bases and the J segment 5 bases; nucleotides outside the gene matches: 15. The CDR3 consists of 16 residues. In germline, CDR1 is SGHRS, CDR2 YFSETQ. The CDR3 reads CASNNNAGTGGETQYF. The CDR3 coding sequence is TGCGCCAGCAACAACAACGCCGGGACAGGAGGGGAGACCCAGTACTTC.

The V gene is TRBV7-2, the J gene TRBJ2-3, with 10 bases lining up with TRBD2. CDR1 is SGHTA and CDR2 is FQGNSA in the germline V gene. This CDR3 spans 16 amino acids. Germline trimming cut 5 bases from V and 2 bases from J; bases unmatched to any gene: 7. CDR3 sequence reads: CASSTISGRHTDTQYF. In nucleotides, the CDR3 is TGTGCCAGCAGCACCATTAGCGGGAGGCACACAGATACGCAGTATTTT.

This sequence joins TRBV5-1 and TRBJ2-1; D may be TRBD2 (5 bases). CDR1 and CDR2 from the germline V gene are SGHRS and YFSETQ. Deletions cut 4 bases from V and 8 bases from J, with 13 bases between. This CDR3 has 13 amino acids. CDR3 nucleotide sequence: TGCGCCAGCAGCAAGGACTTTCCCGATGAGCAGTTCTTC. Translated: CASSKDFPDEQFF.

In its sample, this clone ranks as medium-sized. Other DNA sequences in the same sample also yield this CDR3. The chain combines TRBV28 with TRBJ1-5, with D perhaps matching TRBD1 (6 bases). The CDR3 has 14 amino acids. V dropped 5 bases and J dropped 0 bases, with 8 bases sitting between them. Germline CDR1 and CDR2: MDHEN and SYDVKM. CDR3 region: CASSPGHSNQPQHF. The CDR3 DNA follows: TGTGCCAGCAGTCCGGGACATAGCAATCAGCCCCAGCATTTT.

In this sample, this clone turned up a few times. As DNA, the CDR3 is TGTGCCTCCATCGGTTCGGGGACTCAAGAGACCCAGTACTTC. It codes for CASIGSGTQETQYF. This chain links TRBV19 with TRBJ2-5, with a weak D call TRBD2 (6 bases). The CDR3 extends over 14 amino acids. V lost 11 bases to trimming and J lost 2 bases, with 18 bases between them. Germline V gene sequence: CDR1 LNHDA, CDR2 SQIVND (reference sequence).

This chain joins TRBV24-1 and TRBJ2-7; possibly TRBD2 for D (6 bases). The V and J ends lost 3 bases and 6 bases respectively, with 17 bases between them. This CDR3 spans 15 amino acids. CDR1 KGHDR and CDR2 SFDVKD come from the germline V gene. CDR3 in amino acids: CATSDHRENPLEQYF. The CDR3 region has the DNA TGTGCCACCAGTGATCACCGGGAGAATCCCCTCGAGCAGTACTTC.

The chain couples TRBV6-6 to TRBJ2-1; D gene unclear. Trimming left V 6 bases short and J 4 bases short, with 4 bases between. Germline-derived CDR1 and CDR2 are MNHNY and SVGAGI (reference sequence). CDR3 length equals 11 residues. The CDR3 nucleotides read TGTGCCAGCAGCACATACAATGAGCAGTTCTTC. This gives the protein CASSTYNEQFF.

This chain joins TRBV29-1 and TRBJ1-2; D possibly corresponds to TRBD1 (6 bases). CDR1 and CDR2 (germline): SQVTM, ANQGSEA. Trimming removed 5 bases at V and 8 bases at J, with 18 bases between. CDR3 size: 13 residues. The CDR3 nucleotides are TGCAGCGTTTCCGGACAGACCAGGGGCGGCTACACCTTC. This translates into CSVSGQTRGGYTF.

The gene calls are TRBV3-1 (or the pseudogene TRBV3-2) and TRBJ1-3; 7 bases are shared with TRBD1. CDR1 is LGHDT and CDR2 is YNNKEL in the germline V gene (reference sequence). Trimming took 4 bases from V and 8 from J; bases not matched to a gene: 11. The CDR3 runs 15 residues. CDR3 nucleotides: TGTGCCAGCAGCCTCAGGGGGATAAGGAAAGACACCATATATTTT. This sequence encodes CASSLRGIRKDTIYF.

The CDR3 here is CASGETGSPSYEQYF. Here the CDR3 DNA reads TGTGCCAGCGGCGAGACCGGGTCCCCTTCTTACGAGCAGTACTTC. The J gene is TRBJ2-7, the V gene TRBV28, with D uncertain. Trimming pared 8 bases from V and 4 bases from J, leaving 21 bases between. Germline loops: CDR1 MDHEN, CDR2 SYDVKM. There are 15 residues in the CDR3.

The chain has TRBV4-3 and TRBJ2-1, with 15 bases identical to TRBD2. CDR1 LGHNA and CDR2 YSLEER come from the germline V gene. V lost 4 bases and J lost 0; bases outside the gene matches: 4. This CDR3 is 18 amino acids long. DNA of the CDR3: TGCGCCAGCAGCCCGGGACTAGCGGGAGGTAGCTCCTACAATGAGCAGTTCTTC. This translates into CASSPGLAGGSSYNEQFF.

This clone was counted a single time. This chain uses TRBV29-1 with TRBJ1-2; D is undetermined. V lost 3 bases, J lost 8 bases, and 10 bases lay in between. Per the germline V gene, CDR1 is SQVTM and CDR2 is ANQGSEA. This CDR3 contains 11 residues. CDR3 DNA sequence: TGCAGCGTTGATGAGGGCGTCGGCTACACCTTC. Amino acids: CSVDEGVGYTF.

The chain is built from TRBV5-5 and TRBJ2-7; 8 bases agree with TRBD1. Germline CDR1 is SGHKS and CDR2 is YYEKEE (reference sequence). This CDR3 comprises 13 residues. V lost 3 bases and J lost 3; bases outside the gene matches: 2. The CDR3 here is CASSSGQVYEQYF. The CDR3 coding sequence is TGTGCCAGCAGCTCGGGACAGGTCTACGAGCAGTACTTC.

The V and J genes are TRBV6-2 or TRBV6-3 and TRBJ2-4; weak D call: TRBD1 (5 bases). V gave up 0 bases and J gave up 8 bases, with 11 bases separating them. Germline-derived CDR1 and CDR2 are MNHEY and SVGEGT. The CDR3 runs to 14 residues. Here the CDR3 DNA reads TGTGCCAGCAGTTACTCGGGGCTCCCGGACATTCAGTACTTC. This sequence encodes CASSYSGLPDIQYF.

Points on this clone: The sample contains more than one DNA sequence encoding this CDR3. The rearrangement joins TRBV5-1 to TRBJ1-1; D unclear. CDR3 length: 13 residues. Germline V gene sequence: CDR1 SGHRS, CDR2 YFSETQ. V was clipped by 4 bases and J by 1 base, with 8 bases between them. The CDR3 is CASSRVGNTEAFF. CDR3 sequence (DNA): TGCGCCAGCAGCCGCGTTGGGAACACTGAAGCTTTCTTT.

The rearrangement uses TRBV25-1 and TRBJ2-7; possibly TRBD1 for D (5 bases). There are 14 residues in the CDR3. CDR1 and CDR2 from the germline V gene are MGHDK and SYGVNS. The V end lost 1 base, the J end lost 3 bases, and 10 bases lay between the germline ends. The CDR3 coding sequence is TGTGCCAGCAGTGAATTAGGCAGGGACTACGAGCAGTACTTC. Amino acids: CASSELGRDYEQYF.

The V gene is TRBV21-1, the J gene TRBJ2-1; the D call in the table, TRBD1, was not verified against the DNA. TRBV21-1 is labeled a pseudogene. The length of the CDR3 is 17 residues. Written as DNA, the CDR3 is TGTGCCAGCAGCAAAGATCAGGGGGTAATCTCCTACAATGAGCAGTTCTTC. Its protein is CASSKDQGVISYNEQFF.

This chain joins TRBV9 and TRBJ2-7, with TRBD1 identical over 8 bases. CDR3 length: 15 amino acids. Germline CDR1 and CDR2: SGDLS and YYNGEE. J gave up 2 bases and V 1 base, and 5 bases lay outside the gene matches. CDR3 in amino acids: CASSVQGAPPYEQYF. CDR3 bases: TGTGCCAGCAGCGTACAGGGGGCCCCTCCCTACGAGCAGTACTTC.